The 7 T cell receptor beta chains in this list originate from one sample, sequenced in a study of blood T cell repertoires in COVID-19. Produced via immunoSEQ multiplex PCR; TCRdb's table is partial and in-frame only. In the table there are about 200,000 clones, more than 75% of which are singletons. Source material: peripheral blood. All receptors derive from a human donor in a cohort sampled during active COVID-19.

The chain uses TRBV24-1 and TRBJ2-7; maybe TRBD1 (5 bases). The germline V and J ends were trimmed by 4 bases and 2 bases, with 23 bases remaining between them. The CDR3 totals 18 residues. Germline CDR1 KGHDR, CDR2 SFDVKD. The CDR3 DNA reads TGTGCCACCAGTGAAAGGACCCAGGGTTTCCCCCCGACCTACGAGCAGTACTTC. This gives the protein CATSERTQGFPPTYEQYF.

This chain joins TRBV6-5 and TRBJ2-7; 9 nucleotides agree with TRBD1. V shed 8 bases, J shed 6 bases, and the junction held 11 bases outside the gene matches. Per the germline V gene, CDR1 is MNHEY and CDR2 is SVGAGI. The CDR3 length is 14 residues. CDR3 region: CASHRDRVFLEQYF. The CDR3 bases are TGTGCCAGCCACCGGGACAGGGTTTTCCTCGAGCAGTACTTC.

The chain carries TRBV4-3 and TRBJ2-7; 13 bases line up with TRBD2. The trim removed 1 base at V and 2 bases at J, leaving 2 bases unmatched. The V gene's germline CDR1 is LGHNA and CDR2 YSLEER. This CDR3 has 16 amino acids. The chain's CDR3 is CASSQGLAGGTYEQYF. DNA for the CDR3: TGCGCCAGCAGCCAAGGACTAGCGGGAGGTACCTACGAGCAGTACTTC.

The chain is built from TRBV30 and TRBJ1-3, with D possibly matching TRBD1 (5 bases). Germline CDR1 is GTSNPN and CDR2 is SVGIG (reference sequence). The CDR3 is made up of 13 amino acids. Trimming left V 2 bases short and J 4 bases short, with 9 bases between. This chain's CDR3 is CAWSLGLGNTIYF. For the CDR3, the DNA is TGTGCCTGGAGTCTGGGGCTGGGAAACACCATATATTTT.

The chain links TRBV6-1 to TRBJ1-2; D is perhaps TRBD1 (6 bases). From germline, CDR1 is MNHNS and CDR2 SASEGT. The V end lost 1 base, the J end lost 5 bases, and 11 bases lay between the germline ends. This CDR3 comprises 14 residues. The chain's CDR3 is CASSEVGAIYGYTF. In DNA, the CDR3 is TGTGCCAGCAGTGAAGTGGGGGCCATTTATGGCTACACCTTC.

J is TRBJ2-6 and V is TRBV9; 7 nucleotides agree with TRBD2. Trimming removed 0 bases from V and 0 bases from J; junction bases left unmatched: 3. The CDR3 length is 17 residues. Looked up from germline, CDR1 is SGDLS and CDR2 is YYNGEE. CDR3 nucleotides: TGTGCCAGCAGCGTAGGGGGAGGGACCTCTGGGGCCAACGTCCTGACTTTC. Translated: CASSVGGGTSGANVLTF.

The rearrangement joins TRBV4-3 to TRBJ1-5; D is undetermined. This CDR3 comprises 16 residues. Germline V gene sequence: CDR1 LGHNA, CDR2 YSLEER. Trimming shortened V by 0 bases and J by 2 bases, and 11 bases separated the two germline ends. In DNA form, the CDR3 reads TGCGCCAGCAGCCAAGATCTCGGTGCGGGCAATCAGCCCCAGCATTTT. Amino acids: CASSQDLGAGNQPQHF.